This is a list of T cell receptor beta chains from one sample in a study of T cell responses to AZD1222 COVID-19 vaccine. Here immunoSEQ multiplex PCR was the method, and the copy in TCRdb shows in-frame clones only, minus some. Here the sample spans over 85,000 clones, 70% to 90% being singletons. The sample in question was peripheral blood, obtained on day 0 of AZD1222 vaccination. These TCRs come from an adult in good health. The CDR3 runs from the conserved cysteine through the conserved F or W. D genes are given only for firm matches. Where a row states a size, it is once, few, many or the class of an expanded clone; other rows omit it.

TRBJ1-2 NA TRBD1 TRBV4-3 TGCGCCAGCGGGGGGGGACAGGACACCTTC CASGGGQDTF
TRBJ2-7 few TRBD1 TRBV7-3 TGTGCCAGCAGTCCTAGGGGGCCCCCCTACGAGCAGTACTTC CASSPRGPPYEQYF
TRBJ1-4 NA NA TRBV6-5 TGTGCCAGCAGTTACCGGGACGTAGGTGAAAAACTGTTTTTT CASSYRDVGEKLFF
TRBJ2-7 NA TRBD1 TRBV7-8 TGTGCCAGCAGCTTTGACAGGGGTAGCTCCTACGAGCAGTACTTC CASSFDRGSSYEQYF
TRBJ1-4 NA NA TRBV2 TGTGCCAGCCTAGGGGGGTCTAATGAAAAACTGTTTTTT CASLGGSNEKLFF
TRBJ1-1 NA NA TRBV7-2 TGTGCCAGCAGCCCAACGACAGGATACGGGAACACTGAAGCTTTCTTT CASSPTTGYGNTEAFF
TRBJ1-6 few NA TRBV28 TGTGCCACCAACCGGGATTATAATTCACCCCTCCACTTT CATNRDYNSPLHF
TRBJ2-7 NA NA TRBV7-2 TGTGCCAGCAGCCAGGGCAGGGGGACTACCGAGCAGTACTTC CASSQGRGTTEQYF
TRBJ1-1 NA NA TRBV7-9 TGTGCCAGCAGCTTAATGTCGACAGTTGAAGCTTTCTTT CASSLMSTVEAFF
TRBJ2-6 NA NA TRBV9 TGTGCCAGCAGCTTAGACCTTTCTGGGGCCAACGTCCTGACTTTC CASSLDLSGANVLTF
TRBJ1-2 NA NA TRBV3-1/TRBV3-2 TGTGCCAGCAGCCAAGAGTTGGGGGACTATGGCTACACCTTC CASSQELGDYGYTF
TRBJ2-2 NA TRBD2 TRBV2 TGTGCCAGCAGTGCAACCTTGGGACTAGCCTACACCGGGGAGCTGTTTTTT CASSATLGLAYTGELFF
TRBJ1-3 NA TRBD1 TRBV9 TGTGCCAGCAGCGTAGGGGTGGGGCAGGGGGTATCTATCGGAAACACCATATATTTT CASSVGVGQGVSIGNTIYF
TRBJ1-1 NA NA TRBV28 TGTGCCAGCAGTGCACTATTGGGCACTGAAGCTTTCTTT CASSALLGTEAFF
TRBJ1-4 NA NA TRBV5-4 TGTGCCAGCAGCCGGAATAATGAAAAACTGTTTTTT CASSRNNEKLFF
TRBJ2-1 NA NA TRBV14 TGTGCCAGCAGCCAAGATGAGGCGGACTCCTACAATGAGCAGTTCTTC CASSQDEADSYNEQFF
TRBJ2-7 NA NA TRBV11-3 TGTCCAGCGGGTCTGGCTAGAAAGTACTTC CPAGLARKYF
TRBJ2-1 NA TRBD1 TRBV7-9 TGTGCCAGCAGCCTCGGACAGGGCTCCTACAATGAGCAGTTCTTC CASSLGQGSYNEQFF
TRBJ1-3 NA NA TRBV18 TGTGCCAGCTCACCACCGTCGGACGCCGGTGGAAACACCATATATTTT CASSPPSDAGGNTIYF
TRBJ2-5 NA TRBD2 TRBV5-1 TGCGCCAGCAGCTCTAACGCGGGAGGCGAAGAGACCCAGTACTTC CASSSNAGGEETQYF